Below, 7 T cell receptor beta chains from the same sample are listed, as sequenced in a study of prognosis after radiotherapy for stage I lung cancer. Two rounds of multiplex PCR amplified TCR beta CDR3 from genomic DNA. Amplification in first-round PCR relied on primers specific to each TRBV and TRBJ gene. TCRdb re-called the multiplex PCR reads with MiXCR, one entry per CDR3 protein. This sample has around 30,000 distinct CDR3 sequences, with under 40% found just once. Sequences were derived from PBMCs, sampled before or after stereotactic body radiation therapy (not recorded which). Every receptor here comes from a donor aged 50 or older with non-small cell lung cancer.

V usage is TRBV6-9 and J usage is TRBJ1-3, with D possibly matching TRBD1 (5 bases). CDR1 MNHGY and CDR2 SVAAGI come from the germline V gene. Deletions cut 4 bases from V and 0 bases from J, with 25 bases between. The CDR3 totals 20 residues. CDR3 protein: CASSSRGGGSRRTSGNTIYF. The CDR3, as DNA: TGTGCCAGCAGTTCCCGGGGGGGGGGAAGCCGACGGACCTCTGGAAACACCATATATTTT.

This clonotype was observed many times. The chain uses TRBV6-2 or TRBV6-3 and TRBJ1-1; D is undetermined. CDR3 length: 16 residues. The V gene lost 6 bases and the J gene lost 5 bases, with 22 bases spanning the gap. CDR1 is MNHEY, CDR2 SVGEGT, per germline. The CDR3 nucleotides are TGTGCCAGCAGAGCAGATTTGACTCCCCGAGGTACTGAAGCTTTCTTT. Amino acids: CASRADLTPRGTEAFF.

This clonotype came up many times. This sequence joins TRBV4-1 and TRBJ2-2; D might be TRBD2 (5 bases). The CDR3 has 16 residues. Germline V gives CDR1 MGHRA, CDR2 YSYEKL. V was clipped by 4 bases and J by 3 bases, with 15 bases between them. CDR3 sequence: CASSLSTQRYTGELFF. As DNA, the CDR3 is TGCGCCAGCAGCCTGTCGACACAGCGGTACACCGGGGAGCTGTTTTTT.

In regard to this clonotype: A much larger clone sits a single nucleotide away, making a read error possible. The J gene is TRBJ1-1, the V gene TRBV5-1; the match to TRBD1 covers 8 bases. V shed 4 bases and J 1 base; nucleotides not matched to a gene: 6. CDR1 and CDR2 (germline): SGHRS, YFSETQ. The length of the CDR3 is 15 residues. CDR3 residues: CASSPRTGPNTEAFF. Written as DNA, the CDR3 is TGCGCCAGCAGCCCCAGGACAGGGCCGAACACTGAAGCTTTCTTT.

This clonotype was seen only a few times. A much larger clone differs by one base, so this may be a read error. The chain employs TRBV7-2 and TRBJ1-1, with D possibly TRBD1 on 6 matching bases. The CDR3 totals 14 residues. CDR1 is SGHTA, CDR2 FQGNSA, per germline. V was trimmed by 4 bases and J by 4 bases, leaving 13 bases between them. CDR3 coding DNA: TGTGCCAGCAGCTCAGTGGGACATCTCACTGAAGCTTTCTTT. As protein: CASSSVGHLTEAFF.

This clonotype was counted ten times or more. An end of the junction differs from the germline gene, which may be a read error. The chain carries TRBV20-1 and TRBJ2-3; TRBD1 or TRBD2 may be the D gene (5 bases each). CDR1 and CDR2 from the germline V gene are DFQATT and SNEGSKA (reference sequence). CDR3 length equals 12 residues. In DNA form, the CDR3 reads TGCAGTGCTCGAGAATGGGGGGATACGCAGTATTTT. Translating gives CSAREWGDTQYF.

This clonotype was seen at least ten times. V gene TRBV6-1 combines with J gene TRBJ2-7; 12 positions match TRBD1. J gave up 6 bases and V 7 bases, and 13 bases lay outside the gene matches. The CDR3 runs to 16 residues. Germline CDR1 MNHNS, CDR2 SASEGT. Here the CDR3 DNA reads TGTGCCAGCACCCCGGGGGGGGGACAGGGGGCACGCGAGCAGTACTTC. This gives the protein CASTPGGGQGAREQYF.